This T cell receptor (beta chain) was sequenced during a study of cytomegalovirus exposure and HLA in healthy donors. Findings of the study overall: In vitro work confirmed that a few CMV-associated chains recognize CMV antigens.

This CDR3 has 16 amino acids. CDR1 SGDLS and CDR2 YYNGEE come from the germline V gene. Trimming stripped 3 bases from V and 5 bases from J, with 15 bases between. Worth noting for this clone: The antigen is not known.

Sequencing used immunoSEQ multiplex PCR; TCRdb keeps in-frame clones, though not all of them. Of approximately 150,000 clones listed, 85% are singletons. The sequencing sample was made of PBMCs. This chain links TRBV9 with TRBJ1-6; a weak D match, TRBD1 (6 bases). The receptor was isolated from a man younger than 45 in good health and CMV-seropositive. The CDR3 sequence: CASSAKGGRNNSPLHF. CDR3 DNA: TGTGCCAGCAGCGCCAAAGGGGGACGGAATAATTCACCCCTCCACTTT.